The next 23 T cell receptor beta chains were all read from a single sample in a study of T cells in Graves' hyperthyroidism and ophthalmopathy. RNA transcripts were the template for amplifying TCR beta CDR3 regions. The HTBI primer set was used in a first-round RT-PCR of the TCR CDR3. TCRdb passed the multiplex PCR reads through MiXCR, listing each CDR3 protein once. The data hold 550,000 to 800,000 distinct CDR3 sequences, with around a sixth observed a single time. The source material was blood. All receptors derive from a man aged 50 to 60 with Graves' hyperthyroidism.

In its sample, this clonotype was seen a few times. The genes are TRBV7-2 and TRBJ2-1; D might be TRBD1 (6 bases). This CDR3 is 16 amino acids long. CDR1 and CDR2 (germline): SGHTA, FQGNSA. Trimming took 4 bases from V and 3 from J, leaving 16 bases between them. The CDR3 region has the DNA TGTGCCAGCAGCTCAGAACAGGGTCCGAACTACAATGAGCAGTTCTTC. This gives the protein CASSSEQGPNYNEQFF.

The sample holds many counts of this clonotype. The V and J genes are TRBV2 and TRBJ2-5; D ambiguous. The V and J ends lost 5 bases and 1 base respectively, with 8 bases between them. Germline CDR1 reads SNHLY; CDR2 reads FYNNEI. CDR3 length: 13 residues. The CDR3 spells CASSRTSQETQYF. CDR3 nucleotides: TGTGCCAGCAGTAGGACGAGCCAAGAGACCCAGTACTTC. The complete variable domain, with remaining parts taken from reference TRBV2 and TRBJ2-5, reads EPEVTQTPSHQVTQMGQEVILRCVPISNHLYFYWYRQILGQKVEFLVSFYNNEISEKSEIFDDQFSVERPDGSNFTLKIRSTKLEDSAMYFCASSRTSQETQYFGPGTRLLVL.

This chain joins TRBV6-2 or TRBV6-3 and TRBJ2-4; a possible D gene is TRBD2 (5 bases). Germline V CDR1 and CDR2: MNHEY, SVGEGT. The CDR3 runs to 12 residues. V was trimmed by 7 bases and J by 8 bases, leaving 12 bases between them. The CDR3 protein is CASTDNGDIQYF. The CDR3 bases are TGTGCCAGCACCGACAACGGGGACATTCAGTACTTC.

At least ten counts were recorded for this clonotype. One end of the junction does not line up with germline, which may come from a read error. V gene TRBV12-3 or TRBV12-4 combines with J gene TRBJ2-7; tentative D call: TRBD1 (6 bases). There are 12 residues in the CDR3. CDR3 sequence (DNA): TGTGCCACCAGTCAAGGGGGATACGAGCAGTACTTC. Translation gives CATSQGGYEQYF.

This clonotype appeared many times. The chain carries TRBV27 and TRBJ1-2; 7 nucleotides line up with TRBD1. CDR3 length: 13 amino acids. Germline lookup yields CDR1 MNHEY and CDR2 SMNVEV (reference sequence). The V gene end was trimmed by 5 bases and the J gene end by 8 bases; junction bases not matched to a gene: 8. CDR3 in DNA: TGTGCCAGCAGTGGCAACAGGGGAGTCGGCTACACCTTC. This translates into CASSGNRGVGYTF.

This clonotype was found many times. V gene TRBV28 combines with J gene TRBJ2-1, with D maybe TRBD1 (6 bases). The CDR3 totals 16 residues. The germline V gene has CDR1 MDHEN and CDR2 SYDVKM. Trimming pared 5 bases from V and 7 bases from J, leaving 21 bases between. The CDR3 reads CASSITRGTYNNEQFF. In DNA, the CDR3 is TGTGCCAGCAGTATCACAAGGGGGACATACAATAATGAGCAGTTCTTC.

This clonotype appeared a few times. The rearrangement links TRBV9 to TRBJ2-7, with TRBD2 matching over 10 bases. This CDR3 is 16 amino acids long. Germline V gene data show CDR1 as SGDLS and CDR2 as YYNGEE. Trimming removed 3 bases from V and 4 bases from J; junction bases left unmatched: 10. CDR3 nucleotides: TGTGCCAGCAGCGACCCAATAGCGGGAGGAGGGTACGAGCAGTACTTC. Translation: CASSDPIAGGGYEQYF. Full variable domain (rest looked up from reference TRBV9 and TRBJ2-7): DSGVTQTPKHLITATGQRVTLRCSPRSGDLSVYWYQQSLDQGLQFLIQYYNGEERAKGNILERFSAQQFPDLHSELNLSSLELGDSALYFCASSDPIAGGGYEQYFGPGTRLTVT.

The chain joins TRBV20-1 to TRBJ2-4; 14 nucleotides agree with TRBD2. Germline CDR1 DFQATT, CDR2 SNEGSKA (reference sequence). The CDR3 contains 16 residues. J lost 8 bases, V lost 6 bases, and 12 bases had no gene match. The CDR3 DNA follows: TGCAGTGCCAACCCCCGACTAGCGGGAGGGTTTGACATTCAGTACTTC. Its protein is CSANPRLAGGFDIQYF.

The chain is built from TRBV28 and TRBJ1-6; a possible D gene is TRBD1 (5 bases). Trimming took off 6 bases at V and 9 bases at J, with 12 bases between the two ends. CDR3 length: 13 residues. The germline CDR1 and CDR2 sequences are MDHEN and SYDVKM. CDR3 protein: CASSPLGVSPLHF. CDR3 in DNA: TGTGCCAGCAGCCCTCTGGGGGTTTCACCCCTCCACTTT.

This clonotype has ten or more counts. The J gene is TRBJ2-7, the V gene TRBV3-1; TRBD2 matches at 8 bases. Germline CDR1 is LGHDT and CDR2 is YNNKEL (reference sequence). The CDR3 extends over 16 amino acids. The V and J ends lost 1 base and 5 bases, in that order; junction bases with no gene match: 10. The CDR3 here is CASSQAYSGKIDEQYF. CDR3 nucleotides: TGTGCCAGCAGCCAAGCCTATAGCGGGAAAATCGACGAGCAGTACTTC.

The chain carries TRBV19 and TRBJ1-4; D gene unclear. The V end was cut by 0 bases, the J end by 3 bases, with 8 bases between. The CDR3 length is 15 residues. Germline CDR1 and CDR2: LNHDA and SQIVND (reference sequence). As DNA, the CDR3 is TGTGCCAGTAGTATAGATCCAGGAGCTAATGAAAAACTGTTTTTT. Amino acids: CASSIDPGANEKLFF.

This clonotype was observed many times. J is TRBJ2-1 and V is TRBV28; 11 bases fit TRBD2. Germline CDR1 is MDHEN and CDR2 is SYDVKM. This CDR3 is built from 17 residues. Trimming at V came to 5 bases and at J to 0 bases, leaving 6 bases not matched to a gene. The CDR3 sequence is CASSPGTSGFSYNEQFF. CDR3 sequence (DNA): TGTGCCAGCAGTCCGGGGACTAGCGGTTTCTCCTACAATGAGCAGTTCTTC.

This clonotype showed up just a few times. This chain connects TRBV6-6 to TRBJ1-1; 8 nucleotides line up with TRBD1. In germline, CDR1 is MNHNY, CDR2 SVGAGI (reference sequence). The CDR3 loop spans 14 amino acids. The trim removed 0 bases at V and 5 bases at J, leaving 2 bases unmatched. CDR3 region: CASSYSRQGTEAFF. DNA of the CDR3: TGTGCCAGCAGTTACTCGAGACAGGGGACTGAAGCTTTCTTT.

This clonotype occurred many times. The chain employs TRBV28 and TRBJ2-5; 11 positions match TRBD2. CDR1 MDHEN and CDR2 SYDVKM come from the germline V gene. The CDR3 sequence is 18 residues long. V lost 5 bases, J lost 1 base, and 12 bases stayed unmatched. CDR3 DNA sequence: TGTGCCAGCAGTCCCTCCTTGGTTAGCGGGAGGGTCCAAGAGACCCAGTACTTC. It specifies CASSPSLVSGRVQETQYF.

This clonotype was detected ten times or more. The chain has TRBV18 and TRBJ2-7; D ambiguous. With 0 bases removed from V and 6 bases from J, the gap between germline ends came to 9 bases. The CDR3 totals 13 residues. Germline CDR1 is KGHSH and CDR2 is LQKENI. In nucleotides, the CDR3 is TGTGCCAGCTCACCACCAGGGCACAGCGAGCAGTACTTC. This encodes CASSPPGHSEQYF.

At least ten counts were recorded for this clonotype. Here the CDR3 reads CASSSPGLAEVRSYEQYF. The DNA for the CDR3 is TGTGCCAGCAGTTCTCCGGGACTAGCGGAAGTACGCTCCTACGAGCAGTACTTC. The chain joins TRBV6-1 to TRBJ2-7; 11 bases line up with TRBD2. V was pared by 5 bases and J by 0 bases, with 12 bases of the junction left unmatched. CDR1 MNHNS and CDR2 SASEGT come from the germline V gene. The CDR3 runs 18 residues.

This clonotype has a handful of counts. This sequence joins TRBV12-5 and TRBJ2-1; 10 bases align to TRBD2. Germline V gene sequence: CDR1 LGHNT, CDR2 FRNRAP. J was trimmed by 5 bases and V by 1 base; bases with no gene match: 5. There are 16 residues in the CDR3. CDR3 DNA sequence: TGTGCTAGTGGTTTGGACCCTAGCGGGAGACACAATGAGCAGTTCTTC. It encodes CASGLDPSGRHNEQFF.

There are many counts of this clonotype. The V call is TRBV27, the J call TRBJ2-7; D not resolved. The CDR3 totals 13 residues. Germline CDR1 and CDR2: MNHEY and SMNVEV (reference sequence). V lost 5 bases and J lost 2, with 10 bases in between. CDR3 in amino acids: CASSPRSTYEQYF. In nucleotides, the CDR3 is TGTGCCAGCAGTCCCCGGTCCACCTACGAGCAGTACTTC.

Regarding this clonotype: One end of the junction varies from germline; a read error may be responsible. The chain combines TRBV11-2 with TRBJ1-2, with D perhaps TRBD1 (6 bases). The CDR3 runs to 14 residues. Germline V gene sequence: CDR1 SGHAT, CDR2 FQNNGV. This CDR3 is CASSFGQTNYSYTF. CDR3 nucleotides: TGTGCCAGCAGCTTCGGACAGACTAACTATAGCTACACCTTC.

This clonotype was seen repeatedly, ten times or more. The chain combines TRBV3-1 with TRBJ1-2, with 11 bases matching TRBD1. Germline V gives CDR1 LGHDT, CDR2 YNNKEL (reference sequence). The V segment lost 4 bases and the J segment 7 bases; nucleotides outside the gene matches: 8. The length of the CDR3 is 15 residues. The CDR3 sequence: CASSPKRTGGSGYTF. In DNA, the CDR3 is TGTGCCAGCAGCCCAAAGCGGACAGGGGGCTCTGGCTACACCTTC.

Many counts were recorded for this clonotype. The chain employs TRBV6-2 or TRBV6-3 and TRBJ1-1, with D maybe TRBD1 (5 bases). V lost 5 bases, J lost 0 bases, and 19 bases lay in between. CDR1 and CDR2 from the germline V gene are MNHEY and SVGEGT. CDR3 size: 17 residues. Here the CDR3 reads CASSLPPGRNMNTEAFF. The CDR3, as DNA: TGTGCCAGCAGTCTCCCGCCGGGACGCAACATGAACACTGAAGCTTTCTTT.

This clonotype was picked up many times. This sequence joins TRBV5-1 and TRBJ2-3; D may be TRBD2 (6 bases). V gave up 0 bases and J gave up 4 bases, with 18 bases separating them. Germline CDR1 is SGHRS and CDR2 is YFSETQ. This CDR3 spans 17 amino acids. The CDR3 loop is CASSLEFPGRVSDTQYF. CDR3 DNA sequence: TGCGCCAGCAGCTTGGAGTTCCCCGGGAGAGTCTCAGATACGCAGTATTTT.

This clonotype has a handful of counts. Sequence at one end of the junction differs from germline and may be a read error. This sequence joins TRBV12-3 or TRBV12-4 and TRBJ2-2; 10 bases line up with TRBD2. The CDR3 extends over 15 amino acids. CDR3 amino acids: CASSYWTSGTEELFF. For the CDR3, the DNA is TGTGCCAGCAGCTATTGGACTAGCGGAACCGAGGAGCTGTTTTTT.